Shown below are 30 T cell receptor beta chains from a single sample sequenced in a study of blood T cell repertoires in COVID-19. The protocol was immunoSEQ multiplex PCR, while the TCRdb copy is restricted to in-frame clones and leaves out a portion. The table has roughly 150,000 clones, roughly 80% seen once; the top ten hold around 8.9%. The sample comprised peripheral blood. The receptors were sampled from a woman aged 80 or over with COVID-19, enrolled during active disease.

This chain links TRBV5-1 with TRBJ2-2; D is uncertain. Per the germline V gene, CDR1 is SGHRS and CDR2 is YFSETQ. Trimming removed 4 bases at V and 3 bases at J, with 4 bases between. This CDR3 contains 12 residues. The CDR3 protein is CASSAYTGELFF. In nucleotides, the CDR3 is TGCGCCAGCAGCGCGTACACCGGGGAGCTGTTTTTT. The full variable domain, rest sourced from reference TRBV5-1 and TRBJ2-2, is KAGVTQTPRYLIKTRGQQVTLSCSPISGHRSVSWYQQTPGQGLQFLFEYFSETQRNKGNFPGRFSGRQFSNSRSEMNVSTLELGDSALYLCASSAYTGELFFGEGSRLTVL.

J is TRBJ1-2 and V is TRBV6-5; TRBD1 matches 8 bases. Germline CDR1 reads MNHEY; CDR2 reads SVGAGI. The CDR3 runs 12 residues. The trim removed 6 bases at V and 8 bases at J, leaving 5 bases unmatched. CDR3 nucleotide sequence: TGTGCCAGCAGATCAACAGGGGGAGGCTACACCTTC. Residues: CASRSTGGGYTF.

The V gene is TRBV9, the J gene TRBJ2-2; 9 nucleotides agree with TRBD1. CDR3 length equals 16 residues. Germline trimming cut 2 bases from V and 3 bases from J; bases unmatched to any gene: 5. Germline V gives CDR1 SGDLS, CDR2 YYNGEE. CDR3 amino acids: CASSVQGQGYTGELFF. In DNA, the CDR3 is TGTGCCAGCAGCGTCCAAGGACAGGGGTACACCGGGGAGCTGTTTTTT.

V gene TRBV6-5 combines with J gene TRBJ1-3, with 7 bases identical to TRBD1. Germline lookup yields CDR1 MNHEY and CDR2 SVGAGI. The CDR3 totals 15 residues. With 4 bases clipped from V and 4 bases from J, the junction kept 7 bases outside the gene matches. This chain's CDR3 is CASSSRDSLGNTIYF. The CDR3 DNA reads as TGTGCCAGCAGTTCCCGGGACAGCCTCGGAAACACCATATATTTT.

This clone was recorded only once. V gene TRBV5-1 combines with J gene TRBJ1-4; D is unresolved. This CDR3 has 14 amino acids. Trimming took 7 bases from V and 6 from J, leaving 16 bases between them. Germline CDR1 SGHRS, CDR2 YFSETQ. The CDR3 is CASGSGSIDEKLFF. The CDR3 DNA sequence: TGCGCCAGCGGATCGGGATCCATCGATGAAAAACTGTTTTTT.

V and J are TRBV18 and TRBJ2-1, with D hard to call. V was trimmed by 2 bases and J by 0 bases, leaving 11 bases between them. The V gene's germline CDR1 is KGHSH and CDR2 LQKENI. This CDR3 has 16 amino acids. The CDR3 bases are TGTGCCAGCTCACCAGTCCGCAAGAGCTCCTACAATGAGCAGTTCTTC. Its translation: CASSPVRKSSYNEQFF.

The chain uses TRBV14 and TRBJ1-1; D remains unclear. Germline loops: CDR1 SGHDN, CDR2 FVKESK. The V end was cut by 6 bases, the J end by 5 bases, with 13 bases between. The CDR3 spans 13 residues. CDR3 nucleotide sequence: TGTGCCAGCAGTCGTGAAAGGCGGACTGAAGCTTTCTTT. It translates to CASSRERRTEAFF. Using reference TRBV14 and TRBJ1-1 for the parts outside the CDR3, the full variable domain is EAGVTQFPSHSVIEKGQTVTLRCDPISGHDNLYWYRRVMGKEIKFLLHFVKESKQDESGMPNNRFLAERTGGTYSTLKVQPAELEDSGVYFCASSRERRTEAFFGQGTRLTVV.

The rearrangement links TRBV19 to TRBJ2-1; D is unresolved. The V gene's germline CDR1 is LNHDA and CDR2 SQIVND (reference sequence). V was trimmed by 1 base and J by 6 bases, leaving 4 bases between them. The CDR3 totals 12 residues. CDR3 amino acids: CASSIGSNEQFF. The CDR3 DNA follows: TGTGCCAGTAGTATAGGTAGCAATGAGCAGTTCTTC.

The J gene is TRBJ2-7, the V gene TRBV4-1, with 10 bases lining up with TRBD1. Germline V gene data show CDR1 as MGHRA and CDR2 as YSYEKL. The CDR3 is made up of 16 amino acids. V lost 3 bases to trimming and J lost 2 bases; unmatched junction nucleotides: 7. For the CDR3, the DNA is TGCGCCAGCAGCCATTTCCCGGGACAGGGGACCTACGAGCAGTACTTC. Amino acids: CASSHFPGQGTYEQYF.

This clone was counted a few times. The chain carries TRBV3-1 (or the pseudogene TRBV3-2) and TRBJ1-5; D might be TRBD1 (5 bases). V lost 1 base and J lost 1, with 8 bases in between. CDR3 length: 15 residues. Germline loops: CDR1 LGHDT, CDR2 YNNKEL (reference sequence). The CDR3 region has the DNA TGTGCCAGCAGCCAAGGGGGCGCGAGCAATCAGCCCCAGCATTTT. Residues: CASSQGGASNQPQHF.

The chain combines TRBV18 with TRBJ1-4; D is possibly TRBD1 (6 bases). V dropped 4 bases and J dropped 7 bases, with 16 bases sitting between them. The CDR3 has 15 residues. Germline V gene lookup returns CDR1 KGHSH and CDR2 LQKENI. The CDR3 region has the DNA TGTGCCAGCTCACTCCAAGAAGGGGGGGGTGAAAAACTGTTTTTT. This codes for CASSLQEGGGEKLFF.

This clone has a handful of counts. The junction does not match germline at one end; this may be a read error. The chain is built from TRBV15 and TRBJ2-7, with 7 positions matching TRBD1. Germline CDR1 LNHNV, CDR2 YYDKDF (reference sequence). This CDR3 region has 12 residues. This CDR3 is CATSRVGQAQRF. The CDR3 DNA reads TGTGCCACCAGCAGAGTAGGACAGGCACAACGATTC.

The CDR3 DNA sequence: TGTGCCAGCAGCTTATCATTAGACAGGCGGACTGAAGCTTTCTTT. It yields the protein CASSLSLDRRTEAFF. The gene calls are TRBV7-8 and TRBJ1-1; TRBD1 might be the D (6 bases). The CDR3 is 15 residues long. The ends were cut back, 2 bases at V and 5 bases at J, with 15 bases in the middle. CDR1 is SGHVS, CDR2 FQNEAQ, per germline. Filled out from reference TRBV7-8 and TRBJ1-1, the complete variable domain reads GAGVSQSPRYKVAKRGQDVALRCDPISGHVSLFWYQQALGQGPEFLTYFQNEAQLDKSGLPSDRFFAERPEGSVSTLKIQRTQQEDSAVYLCASSLSLDRRTEAFFGQGTRLTVV.

This chain uses TRBV5-1 with TRBJ2-1, with 10 positions matching TRBD2. With 0 bases clipped from V and 13 bases from J, the junction kept 10 bases outside the gene matches. The CDR3 totals 15 residues. Germline lookup yields CDR1 SGHRS and CDR2 YFSETQ. DNA for the CDR3: TGCGCCAGCAGCTTGGGCCCAGCGGGGGGGCCCCCCCAGTTCTTC. It codes for CASSLGPAGGPPQFF.

The V call is TRBV5-6, the J call TRBJ2-2, with D perhaps TRBD2 (7 bases). V was shortened by 8 bases and J by 0 bases, with 17 bases between the two germline ends. The germline V gene has CDR1 SGHDT and CDR2 YYEEEE. This CDR3 region has 16 residues. CDR3: CASWGGSLSNTGELFF. In DNA, the CDR3 is TGTGCCAGTTGGGGGGGCTCCCTCTCGAACACCGGGGAGCTGTTTTTT.

CDR3 DNA sequence: TGTGCCAGCAGTCCCGGGGGGCAGAGGGAGTTCTTC. Protein product: CASSPGGQREFF. V and J are TRBV6-5 and TRBJ2-1; D is perhaps TRBD2 (7 bases). The CDR3 is 12 residues long. V was shortened by 5 bases and J by 14 bases, with 16 bases between the two germline ends. The V gene's germline CDR1 is MNHEY and CDR2 SVGAGI.

V and J are TRBV5-6 and TRBJ2-1; no definite D call. This CDR3 is built from 13 residues. Germline loops: CDR1 SGHDT, CDR2 YYEEEE. Between the trimmed V and J ends, which lost 1 base and 5 bases, there was a span of 7 bases. CDR3 amino acids: CASSLPLDNEQFF. The CDR3 DNA sequence: TGTGCCAGCAGCTTGCCCTTAGACAATGAGCAGTTCTTC.

This clone came up a few times. The V and J genes are TRBV5-4 and TRBJ2-7, with 8 bases aligning to TRBD1. The CDR3 runs 14 residues. Germline loops: CDR1 SGHNT, CDR2 YYREEE (reference sequence). The ends lost 2 bases at V and 7 bases at J; junction bases unmatched: 8. The CDR3 region has the DNA TGTGCCAGCAGCTTATTCCAGGGGGCTAGGGAGCAGTACTTC. This codes for CASSLFQGAREQYF.

The chain employs TRBV6-5 and TRBJ2-2; D gene ambiguous. CDR3 length: 15 residues. Per germline, CDR1 MNHEY and CDR2 SVGAGI. Trimming took off 4 bases at V and 3 bases at J, with 12 bases between the two ends. The CDR3 loop reads CASSFPSGHTGELFF. CDR3 bases: TGTGCCAGCAGTTTCCCCAGTGGCCACACCGGGGAGCTGTTTTTT.

The chain carries TRBV4-1 and TRBJ2-3; TRBD1 matches at 11 bases. This CDR3 is built from 17 residues. Trimming took 1 base from V and 2 from J; bases not matched to a gene: 5. The germline V gene encodes CDR1 MGHRA and CDR2 YSYEKL. The CDR3 loop reads CASSQGTGGPNTDTQYF. In nucleotides, the CDR3 is TGCGCCAGCAGCCAAGGGACAGGGGGCCCGAACACAGATACGCAGTATTTT.

In nucleotides, the CDR3 is TGCGCCAGCAGCCTCAATAGCGGGATACCCAGGGCTTTCTTT. It codes for CASSLNSGIPRAFF. The chain combines TRBV5-1 with TRBJ1-1; D gene uncertain. The CDR3 has 14 amino acids. Per germline, CDR1 SGHRS and CDR2 YFSETQ. V was cut by 4 bases and J by 11 bases, with 21 bases left in between.

The chain has TRBV7-9 and TRBJ2-5; TRBD2 matches 8 bases. After removal of 4 bases from V and 2 bases from J, the junction contained 12 bases not matched to a gene. CDR1 and CDR2 (germline): SEHNR, FQNEAQ (reference sequence). CDR3 size: 17 residues. The CDR3 is CASSSGTTGGGQETQYF. The CDR3 coding sequence is TGTGCCAGCAGCTCCGGGACCACGGGAGGGGGGCAAGAGACCCAGTACTTC.

The chain couples TRBV27 to TRBJ2-1; unclear D gene. CDR1 is MNHEY, CDR2 SMNVEV, per germline (reference sequence). The CDR3 sequence is 12 residues long. Trimming removed 4 bases at V and 9 bases at J, with 10 bases between. CDR3 DNA: TGTGCCAGCAGTTCCAGGTTGGGTGAGCAGTTCTTC. Its protein product is CASSSRLGEQFF.

The chain employs TRBV27 and TRBJ1-4; 7 bases match TRBD1. The CDR3 extends over 14 amino acids. CDR1 and CDR2 from the germline V gene are MNHEY and SMNVEV (reference sequence). Trimming removed 6 bases from V and 8 bases from J; junction bases left unmatched: 9. The CDR3 sequence: CASRITGAEEKLFF. CDR3 DNA sequence: TGTGCCAGCAGGATTACAGGGGCGGAGGAAAAACTGTTTTTT.

V and J are TRBV5-4 and TRBJ2-2, with a tentative D call TRBD1 (6 bases). V was clipped by 5 bases and J by 1 base, with 9 bases between them. This CDR3 comprises 14 residues. Per germline, CDR1 SGHNT and CDR2 YYREEE (reference sequence). In DNA, the CDR3 is TGTGCCAGCAGTCAACAGGGGAACACCGGGGAGCTGTTTTTT. Its translation: CASSQQGNTGELFF. The full variable domain, its missing parts supplied by reference TRBV5-4 and TRBJ2-2, is ETGVTQSPTHLIKTRGQQVTLRCSSQSGHNTVSWYQQALGQGPQFIFQYYREEENGRGNFPPRFSGLQFPNYSSELNVNALELDDSALYLCASSQQGNTGELFFGEGSRLTVL.

The chain is built from TRBV5-1 and TRBJ2-5; 7 nucleotides match TRBD2. The germline V gene has CDR1 SGHRS and CDR2 YFSETQ. The CDR3 length is 15 residues. V gave up 4 bases and J gave up 3 bases; unmatched junction bases: 9. CDR3 in amino acids: CASSAAGTTEETQYF. The CDR3 DNA sequence: TGCGCCAGCAGCGCCGCCGGGACTACCGAAGAGACCCAGTACTTC.

The J gene is TRBJ1-4, the V gene TRBV18; TRBD1 agrees at 7 bases. Germline CDR1 reads KGHSH; CDR2 reads LQKENI. CDR3 size: 15 residues. Trimming took 5 bases from V and 2 from J; bases not matched to a gene: 5. The CDR3, as DNA: TGTGCCAGCTCAGACAGGGTTTCGACTAATGAAAAACTGTTTTTT. Encoded protein: CASSDRVSTNEKLFF.

This clone showed up just once. This chain uses TRBV6-5 with TRBJ2-7, with 7 bases that match TRBD2. Germline CDR1 and CDR2: MNHEY and SVGAGI. The CDR3 is made up of 12 amino acids. J was trimmed by 3 bases and V by 4 bases; bases with no gene match: 0. The CDR3 spells CASSWGGYEQYF. The CDR3 region has the DNA TGTGCCAGCAGTTGGGGGGGCTACGAGCAGTACTTC.

This clone was detected once. The chain recombines TRBV21-1 with TRBJ1-4. TRBV21-1 is a pseudogene segment. CDR3 length equals 20 residues. Here the CDR3 reads CASSKEGRPPGGTTNEKLFF. CDR3 nucleotides: TGTGCCAGCAGCAAAGAGGGGCGGCCCCCGGGGGGGACAACTAATGAAAAACTGTTTTTT.

V is TRBV19 and J is TRBJ2-1; 9 bases line up with TRBD2. The CDR3 loop spans 14 amino acids. Germline V gene sequence: CDR1 LNHDA, CDR2 SQIVND (reference sequence). The V gene end was trimmed by 1 base and the J gene end by 8 bases; junction bases not matched to a gene: 3. DNA of the CDR3: TGTGCCAGTAGTATAGGGGGACTAGCCTATGAGCAGTTCTTC. It translates to CASSIGGLAYEQFF.